One sample yielded the 21 T cell receptor beta chains listed below, sequenced in a study of low-dose radiotherapy and immunotherapy resistance in tumors. cDNA synthesis used a TRAV/TRBV-specific primer set for both chains. A constant-region primer paired with the V-primer adapter amplified TCRs over roughly 18 PCR cycles. TCRdb redid the calling of the reads with MiXCR, one entry per CDR3 protein. The sample lists about 12,000 distinct CDR3 sequences; approximately 73% were seen once. These receptors originate from a human donor with advanced metastatic prostate, ovarian, gallbladder or colorectal cancer (not recorded which). This table probably holds off-target reads from a library built for another chain.

In its sample, this clonotype was seen once. The rearrangement uses TRBV29-1 and TRBJ1-2; possibly TRBD1 for D (6 bases). This CDR3 spans 13 amino acids. V shed 2 bases and J shed 2 bases, with 9 bases lying between them. The germline CDR1 and CDR2 sequences are SQVTM and ANQGSEA. CDR3 in DNA: TGCAGCGTTGAATGGCAGGGGAACTATGGCTACACCTTC. Its protein is CSVEWQGNYGYTF.

This chain links TRBV28 with TRBJ1-2; 10 nucleotides align to TRBD1. The length of the CDR3 is 15 residues. Germline V lookup: CDR1 MDHEN, CDR2 SYDVKM. Trimming removed 4 bases from V and 4 bases from J; junction bases left unmatched: 6. CDR3 bases: TGTGCCAGCAGTTACACGACAGGGGGCGTCTATGGCTACACCTTC. This encodes CASSYTTGGVYGYTF.

The V gene is TRBV12-3 or TRBV12-4, the J gene TRBJ1-4; D is unresolved. Trimming pared 8 bases from V and 7 bases from J, leaving 8 bases between. The CDR3 totals 11 residues. As DNA, the CDR3 is TGTGCCAGCGGCGCGGGTGAAAAACTGTTTTTT. It specifies CASGAGEKLFF.

This chain joins TRBV27 and TRBJ2-2; tentative D call: TRBD1 (6 bases). Germline lookup yields CDR1 MNHEY and CDR2 SMNVEV (reference sequence). This CDR3 contains 13 residues. The germline V and J ends were trimmed by 6 bases and 7 bases, with 12 bases remaining between them. CDR3 residues: CASRAQGVGELFF. The CDR3 nucleotides read TGTGCCAGCAGAGCACAGGGAGTCGGGGAGCTGTTTTTT.

The chain links TRBV20-1 to TRBJ2-1, with a possible D match to TRBD2 (6 bases). Germline V gene sequence: CDR1 DFQATT, CDR2 SNEGSKA (reference sequence). The CDR3 extends over 14 amino acids. V dropped 6 bases and J dropped 3 bases, with 15 bases sitting between them. The chain's CDR3 is CSAPRGTYYNEQFF. DNA for the CDR3: TGCAGTGCCCCTCGGGGGACCTACTACAATGAGCAGTTCTTC.

The rearrangement links TRBV30 to TRBJ2-2; D remains unclear. The CDR3 covers 13 residues. The ends were cut back, 2 bases at V and 3 bases at J, with 7 bases in the middle. The germline V gene has CDR1 GTSNPN and CDR2 SVGIG (reference sequence). In DNA, the CDR3 is TGTGCCTGGAGTAAGGTCTACACCGGGGAGCTGTTTTTT. It specifies CAWSKVYTGELFF.

The V and J genes are TRBV6-2 or TRBV6-3 and TRBJ2-5, with 8 bases matching TRBD1. Trimming took 4 bases from V and 1 from J; bases not matched to a gene: 2. The germline V gene encodes CDR1 MNHEY and CDR2 SVGEGT. The CDR3 sequence is 14 residues long. The CDR3 spells CASSWTGIQETQYF. CDR3 nucleotides: TGTGCCAGCAGTTGGACAGGGATCCAAGAGACCCAGTACTTC.

The chain joins TRBV10-3 to TRBJ1-1, with 10 nucleotides matching TRBD1. The CDR3 consists of 15 residues. Germline lookup yields CDR1 ENHRY and CDR2 SYGVKD. V shed 10 bases, J shed 1 base, and the junction held 9 bases outside the gene matches. This CDR3 is CATRDRGQANTEAFF. In DNA form, the CDR3 reads TGTGCCACCAGAGACAGGGGGCAGGCGAACACTGAAGCTTTCTTT.

Note on this clonotype: One end of the junction does not line up with germline, which may come from a read error. The chain couples TRBV30 to TRBJ1-1; possibly TRBD1 for D (6 bases). The CDR3 sequence is 12 residues long. Germline CDR1 reads GTSNPN; CDR2 reads SVGIG (reference sequence). The CDR3 sequence is CALDSRNAEAFF. The CDR3, as DNA: TGTGCCTTGGACAGTCGGAACGCTGAAGCTTTCTTT.

The chain joins TRBV3-1 to TRBJ2-2; 11 bases map to TRBD2. CDR3 length equals 15 residues. Germline V gene sequence: CDR1 LGHDT, CDR2 YNNKEL (reference sequence). V dropped 6 bases and J dropped 5; count of bases not matched to a gene: 5. Here the CDR3 reads CASRHTSGSTGELFF. CDR3 in DNA: TGTGCCAGCAGACACACTAGCGGGAGTACCGGGGAGCTGTTTTTT.

This clonotype has more than one count but fewer than ten. The genes are TRBV6-1 and TRBJ2-3; 11 bases line up with TRBD2. The CDR3 extends over 21 amino acids. The germline V gene encodes CDR1 MNHNS and CDR2 SASEGT. V trimming: 0 bases; J trimming: 6 bases; junction bases outside the gene matches: 20. The CDR3 region has the DNA TGTGCCAGCAGTGAAGCGCGTCTAGCGGGAGGATTCGCTATCTCCGGGGATACGCAGTATTTT. Its protein is CASSEARLAGGFAISGDTQYF.

This chain links TRBV30 with TRBJ2-1; D perhaps matches TRBD2 (6 bases). V was trimmed by 0 bases and J by 7 bases, leaving 7 bases between them. CDR3 length: 12 residues. Looked up from germline, CDR1 is GTSNPN and CDR2 is SVGIG (reference sequence). The CDR3 DNA reads TGTGCCTGGAGTGTGACTAGTAATGAGCAGTTCTTC. It codes for CAWSVTSNEQFF.

This clonotype occurred a few times. The chain joins TRBV9 to TRBJ2-2; 9 bases are a match to TRBD1. J was trimmed by 6 bases and V by 0 bases; bases with no gene match: 3. Germline assignment: CDR1 SGDLS and CDR2 YYNGEE. The CDR3 is made up of 15 amino acids. The chain's CDR3 is CASSVGGQGAGELFF. The CDR3 bases are TGTGCCAGCAGCGTAGGGGGACAGGGTGCCGGGGAGCTGTTTTTT.

This sequence joins TRBV28 and TRBJ2-2; D is possibly TRBD1 (5 bases). The ends were cut back, 6 bases at V and 0 bases at J, with 17 bases in the middle. The CDR3 has 17 residues. The germline CDR1 and CDR2 sequences are MDHEN and SYDVKM. CDR3 nucleotides: TGTGCCAGCAGGCCAGCTTCGACAGACCCGAACACCGGGGAGCTGTTTTTT. Amino acid sequence: CASRPASTDPNTGELFF. Together with reference TRBV28 and TRBJ2-2, the CDR3 gives the full variable domain: DVKVTQSSRYLVKRTGEKVFLECVQDMDHENMFWYRQDPGLGLRLIYFSYDVKMKEKGDIPEGYSVSREKKERFSLILESASTNQTSMYLCASRPASTDPNTGELFFGEGSRLTVL.

This clonotype came up a few times. The J gene is TRBJ2-3, the V gene TRBV29-1; 9 bases are a match to TRBD2. The CDR3 covers 15 residues. Germline V CDR1 and CDR2: SQVTM, ANQGSEA. Losses at the gene ends were 4 bases for V and 3 bases for J; bases not matched to a gene: 8. CDR3 DNA sequence: TGCAGCGTTGGGTTAGCGGGAGCCCCAACAGATACGCAGTATTTT. This codes for CSVGLAGAPTDTQYF.

The chain combines TRBV5-1 with TRBJ1-2; D might be TRBD1 (5 bases). The CDR3 consists of 13 residues. CDR1 is SGHRS, CDR2 YFSETQ, per germline. V was clipped by 5 bases and J by 2 bases, with 10 bases between them. CDR3 DNA sequence: TGCGCCAGCAGGACAGAGGCGAACTATGGCTACACCTTC. It codes for CASRTEANYGYTF.

The chain carries TRBV3-1 and TRBJ2-1, with 11 bases identical to TRBD2. Trimming at V came to 7 bases and at J to 9 bases, leaving 5 bases not matched to a gene. CDR1 and CDR2 (germline): LGHDT, YNNKEL (reference sequence). The CDR3 consists of 13 residues. In nucleotides, the CDR3 is TGTGCCAGCACCACTAGCGGGAGTTCTGAGCAGTTCTTC. This gives the protein CASTTSGSSEQFF.

In its sample, this clonotype was seen a few times. As DNA, the CDR3 is TGTGCCAGCAGCTTAGTTACTAGCTTCCCCTACAATGAGCAGTTCTTC. Its protein is CASSLVTSFPYNEQFF. The chain uses TRBV7-2 and TRBJ2-1; tentatively, D is TRBD2 (6 bases). The germline V gene encodes CDR1 SGHTA and CDR2 FQGNSA. The CDR3 length is 16 residues. Trimming removed 1 base from V and 2 bases from J, with 12 bases in between.

The gene calls are TRBV7-9 and TRBJ2-1; TRBD2 matches at 9 bases. Germline CDR1 SEHNR, CDR2 FQNEAQ (reference sequence). The length of the CDR3 is 18 residues. With V trimmed by 7 bases and J by 8 bases, 21 bases remained unmatched. As DNA, the CDR3 is TGTGCCAGCATCTCTCCAGATTATAGCGGGAGTCGTTGGGATGAGCAGTTCTTC. Translation: CASISPDYSGSRWDEQFF.

This chain joins TRBV28 and TRBJ1-2; D perhaps matches TRBD1 (6 bases). Germline CDR1 reads MDHEN; CDR2 reads SYDVKM. CDR3 length: 13 residues. V was cut by 6 bases and J by 2 bases, with 10 bases left in between. The CDR3 sequence is CASRGTTNYGYTF. CDR3 coding DNA: TGTGCCAGCAGAGGGACAACGAACTATGGCTACACCTTC.

This clonotype has only a few counts. The CDR3 region is CASTQYPGGGTGELFF. As DNA, the CDR3 is TGTGCCAGCACCCAATACCCCGGAGGGGGGACCGGGGAGCTGTTTTTT. The chain uses TRBV28 and TRBJ2-2; D is tentatively TRBD1 or TRBD2 (6 bases each). Trimming took 7 bases from V and 5 from J, leaving 20 bases between them. Germline CDR1 and CDR2: MDHEN and SYDVKM. The CDR3 is made up of 16 amino acids.